The rows below give T cell receptor beta chains drawn from one sample of a study of CD8 T cells in ankylosing spondylitis. TCRdb reanalysed the 5' RACE reads using MiXCR and keeps one entry per CDR3 protein. Of about 420,000 distinct CDR3 sequences in the sample, approximately 20% are singletons; the top ten hold less than 20%. The sequencing sample was made of blood, either unsorted or a sorted T cell fraction (not recorded which). These receptors all stem from a male donor with ankylosing spondylitis. CDR3s leave out the opening cysteine and the closing phenylalanine or tryptophan. Some rows have no size entry. The others give once, few or many, or a class for an expanded clone.

TRBJ2-1 | many | TRBV5-1 | ASSLVLAGMNEQF
TRBJ2-3 | - | TRBV4-3 | ASSQVMRDTQY
TRBJ2-2 | - | TRBV18 | ASSPRKDVTGELF
TRBJ2-5 | few | TRBV2 | ASRTTGQGGETQY
TRBJ1-3 | - | TRBV28 | ASRPGDRTNTIY
TRBJ2-1 | many | TRBV29-1 | SVEDFGGEQF
TRBJ1-1 | - | TRBV20-1 | SARDPPGSEKAF
TRBJ2-3 | - | TRBV12-3/TRBV12-4 | ASKTRLSTDTQY
TRBJ2-5 | - | TRBV7-9 | ASSSQSYQETQY
TRBJ2-7 | few | TRBV20-1 | SATGDKEQY
TRBJ1-2 | few | TRBV30 | AWSVHEGPYGYT
TRBJ2-1 | few | TRBV20-1 | SAPTSGSGYEQF
TRBJ2-3 | - | TRBV20-1 | SARDLREATDTQY
TRBJ1-1 | few | TRBV27 | ASRVAGWDTEAF
TRBJ2-1 | - | TRBV15 | ATSNPSGYNEQF
TRBJ2-1 | few | TRBV7-7 | ASSLGQPNEQF
TRBJ2-1 | - | TRBV5-1 | ASSLPPGLYNEQF
TRBJ2-3 | - | TRBV29-1 | SVERDRGTDTQY
TRBJ2-1 | few | TRBV7-8 | ASSQTSGRSSYNEQF
TRBJ2-2 | few | TRBV30 | ACPKGFPSTGELF
TRBJ2-7 | - | TRBV20-1 | SPIKGVGGWDEQY
TRBJ1-5 | - | TRBV11-3 | ASSWDRTSNQPQH
TRBJ2-2 | few | TRBV7-2 | ASSLATGGAGELF
TRBJ1-2 | - | TRBV6-1 | ASKRGQGSNDT
TRBJ2-3 | few | TRBV5-1 | ASSPPVATANTDTQY
TRBJ2-1 | - | TRBV7-2 | ASSFPPGGASGGYNEQF
TRBJ2-3 | few | TRBV29-1 | SVDRTWGDTQY